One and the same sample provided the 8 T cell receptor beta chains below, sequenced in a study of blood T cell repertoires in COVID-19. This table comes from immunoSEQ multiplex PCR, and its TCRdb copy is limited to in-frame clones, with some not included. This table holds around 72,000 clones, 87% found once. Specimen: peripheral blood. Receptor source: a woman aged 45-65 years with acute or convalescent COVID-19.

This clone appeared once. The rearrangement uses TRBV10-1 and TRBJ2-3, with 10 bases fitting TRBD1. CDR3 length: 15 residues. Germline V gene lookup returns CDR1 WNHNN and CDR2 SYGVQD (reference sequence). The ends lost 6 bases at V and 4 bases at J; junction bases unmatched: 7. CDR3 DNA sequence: TGCGCCAGCAGCTCCGGGGGACAGGGGTCAGATACGCAGTATTTT. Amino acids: CASSSGGQGSDTQYF.

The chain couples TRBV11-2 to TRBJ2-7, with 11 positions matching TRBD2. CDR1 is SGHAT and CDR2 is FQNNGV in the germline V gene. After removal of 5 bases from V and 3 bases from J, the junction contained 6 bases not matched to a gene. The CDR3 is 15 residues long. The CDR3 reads CASSQTSGSRYEQYF. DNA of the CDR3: TGTGCCAGCAGCCAAACTAGCGGGAGCCGCTACGAGCAGTACTTC.

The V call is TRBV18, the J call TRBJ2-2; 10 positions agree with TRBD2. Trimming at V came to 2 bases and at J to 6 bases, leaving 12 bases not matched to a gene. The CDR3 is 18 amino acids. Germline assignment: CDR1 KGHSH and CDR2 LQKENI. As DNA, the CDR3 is TGTGCCAGCTCACCATTGGTTTCGGCTAGCGGGAGTTCCGGGGAGCTGTTTTTT. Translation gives CASSPLVSASGSSGELFF.

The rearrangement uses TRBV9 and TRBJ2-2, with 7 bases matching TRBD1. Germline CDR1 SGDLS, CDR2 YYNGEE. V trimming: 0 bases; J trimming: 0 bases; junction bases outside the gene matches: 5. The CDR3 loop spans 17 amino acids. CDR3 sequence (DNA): TGTGCCAGCAGCGTAGATTACAGGGGAGCGAACACCGGGGAGCTGTTTTTT. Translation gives CASSVDYRGANTGELFF.

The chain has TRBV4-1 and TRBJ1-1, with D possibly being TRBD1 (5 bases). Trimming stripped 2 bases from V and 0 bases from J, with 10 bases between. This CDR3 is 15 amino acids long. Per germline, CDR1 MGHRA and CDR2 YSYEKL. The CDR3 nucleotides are TGCGCCAGCAGCCAAACCGGGACTGTGAACACTGAAGCTTTCTTT. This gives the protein CASSQTGTVNTEAFF.

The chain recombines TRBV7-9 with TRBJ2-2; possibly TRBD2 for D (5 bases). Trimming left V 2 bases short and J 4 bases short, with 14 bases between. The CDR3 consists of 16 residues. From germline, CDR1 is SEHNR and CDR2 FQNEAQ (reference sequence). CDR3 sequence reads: CASSLNPASSTGELFF. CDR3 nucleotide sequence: TGTGCCAGCAGCTTAAACCCGGCTAGCAGCACCGGGGAGCTGTTTTTT.

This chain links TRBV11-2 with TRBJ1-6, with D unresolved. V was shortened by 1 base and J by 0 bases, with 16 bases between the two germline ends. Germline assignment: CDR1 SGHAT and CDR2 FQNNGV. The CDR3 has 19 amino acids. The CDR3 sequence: CASSLGVAGFSSYNSPLHF. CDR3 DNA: TGTGCCAGCAGCTTAGGGGTTGCGGGCTTTAGCTCCTATAATTCACCCCTCCACTTT.

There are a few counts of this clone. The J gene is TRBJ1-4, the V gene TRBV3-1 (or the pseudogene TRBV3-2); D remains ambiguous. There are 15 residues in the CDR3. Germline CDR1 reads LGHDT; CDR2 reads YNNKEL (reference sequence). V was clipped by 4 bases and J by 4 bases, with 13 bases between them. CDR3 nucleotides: TGTGCCAGCAGCCGAAACGCGGGCAATAATGAAAAACTGTTTTTT. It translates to CASSRNAGNNEKLFF.